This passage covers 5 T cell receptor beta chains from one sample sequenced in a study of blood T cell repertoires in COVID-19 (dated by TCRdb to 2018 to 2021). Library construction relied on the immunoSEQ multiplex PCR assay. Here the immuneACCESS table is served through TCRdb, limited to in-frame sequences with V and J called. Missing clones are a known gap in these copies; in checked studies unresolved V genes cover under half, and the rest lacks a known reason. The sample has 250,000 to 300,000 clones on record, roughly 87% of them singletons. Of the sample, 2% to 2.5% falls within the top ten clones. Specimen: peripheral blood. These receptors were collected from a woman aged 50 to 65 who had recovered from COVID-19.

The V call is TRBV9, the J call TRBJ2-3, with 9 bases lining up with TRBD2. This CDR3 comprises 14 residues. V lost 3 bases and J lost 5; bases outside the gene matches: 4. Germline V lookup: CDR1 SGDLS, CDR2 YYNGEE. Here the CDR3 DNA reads TGTGCCAGCAGCGATGGTAGCGGGGGAGATACGCAGTATTTT. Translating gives CASSDGSGGDTQYF.

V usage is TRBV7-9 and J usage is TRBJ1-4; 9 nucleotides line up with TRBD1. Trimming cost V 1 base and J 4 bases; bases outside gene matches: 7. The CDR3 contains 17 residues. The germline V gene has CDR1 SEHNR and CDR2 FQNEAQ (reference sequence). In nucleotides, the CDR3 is TGTGCCAGCAGCTTAGTTACCCCGGACAGGGGTAATGAAAAACTGTTTTTT. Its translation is CASSLVTPDRGNEKLFF.

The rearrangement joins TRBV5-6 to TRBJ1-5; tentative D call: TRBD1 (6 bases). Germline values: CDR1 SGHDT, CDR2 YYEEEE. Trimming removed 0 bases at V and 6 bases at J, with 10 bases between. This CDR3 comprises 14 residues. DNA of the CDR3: TGTGCCAGCAGCTTGGGGGGGCAGGGTCAGCCCCAGCATTTT. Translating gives CASSLGGQGQPQHF.

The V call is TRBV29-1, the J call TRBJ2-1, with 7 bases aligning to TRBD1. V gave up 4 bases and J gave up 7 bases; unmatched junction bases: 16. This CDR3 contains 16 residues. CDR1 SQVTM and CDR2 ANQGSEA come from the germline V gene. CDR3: CSVAPFSGQSLNEQFF. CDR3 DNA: TGCAGCGTTGCCCCTTTCTCGGGACAGAGCCTTAATGAGCAGTTCTTC.

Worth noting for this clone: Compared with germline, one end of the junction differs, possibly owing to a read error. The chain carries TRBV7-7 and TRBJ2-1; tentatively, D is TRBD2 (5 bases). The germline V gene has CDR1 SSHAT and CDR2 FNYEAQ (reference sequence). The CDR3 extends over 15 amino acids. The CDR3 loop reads CASSPGVGSFDEQFF. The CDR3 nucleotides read TGTGCTAGCAGCCCCGGGGTAGGGAGTTTCGATGAGCAGTTCTTC.